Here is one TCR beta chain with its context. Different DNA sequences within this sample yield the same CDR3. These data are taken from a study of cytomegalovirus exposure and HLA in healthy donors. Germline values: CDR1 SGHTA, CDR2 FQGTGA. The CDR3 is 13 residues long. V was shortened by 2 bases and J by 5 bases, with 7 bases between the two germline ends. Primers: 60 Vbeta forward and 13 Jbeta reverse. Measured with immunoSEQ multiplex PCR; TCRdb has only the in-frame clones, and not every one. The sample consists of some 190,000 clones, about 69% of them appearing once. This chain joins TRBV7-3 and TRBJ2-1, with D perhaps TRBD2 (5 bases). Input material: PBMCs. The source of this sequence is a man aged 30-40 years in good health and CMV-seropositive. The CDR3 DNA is TGTGCCAGCAGCTTACGGGGTAACAATGAGCAGTTCTTC. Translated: CASSLRGNNEQFF.